The TCR beta chain under discussion was sequenced for a study of T cell repertoires in cytomegalovirus infection. Study in general: Both a matching HLA type and CMV infection were indicated by public TCR beta signatures. Whole-study findings and limits: The ex vivo response showed dominance by HLA-C-restricted CMV-specific TCR beta clonotypes. Using cumulative public TCR beta family frequency, the authors identified those who carried CMV together with the relevant HLA.

This clonotype was observed many times. Its matching antigen is unknown. This CDR3 is 16 amino acids long. The V end was cut by 5 bases, the J end by 1 base, with 17 bases between. CDR1 and CDR2 from the germline V gene are SGHTA and FQGNSA. One entry per CDR3 protein, called by TCRdb with MiXCR from the reads. The table shows almost 500,000 distinct CDR3 sequences, with about 10% occurring only once. J is TRBJ1-1 and V is TRBV7-2, with D maybe TRBD1 (5 bases). Sequenced: PBMCs. This TCR was recovered from a human donor in good health (CMV status not recorded). Some clones in this sample may be carry-over from other donors' samples. The CDR3, as DNA: TGTGCCAGCAGCCCCCCCGGACATCGACGGAACACTGAAGCTTTCTTT. Residues: CASSPPGHRRNTEAFF.